This T cell receptor (beta chain) was found in a study of blood T cell repertoires in COVID-19. In the study overall: From the United States, Italy and Spain came samples of acute and convalescent COVID-19.

In the authors' workflow: Quantification of nucleated cells was approximated via reference gene primer amplification. The data were produced by immunoSEQ multiplex PCR, yet TCRdb's version contains in-frame clones alone and is incomplete. V and J calls and clone size come straight from that table; D and trimming were deduced from the DNA. The sample lists 120,000 or so clones, approximately 83% seen once, with over 9.5% in the top ten. This CDR3 has 17 residues. V was clipped by 0 bases and J by 2 bases, with 16 bases between them. Germline V gene sequence: CDR1 SEHNR, CDR2 FQNEAQ (reference sequence).

The chain combines TRBV7-9 with TRBJ1-1, with D perhaps matching TRBD1 (5 bases). Material for sequencing was peripheral blood. The source is a man aged 55 to 70 with acute or convalescent COVID-19. CDR3 coding DNA: TGTGCCAGCAGCTTAGCCCCCCCTGGGGACTACAACACTGAAGCTTTCTTT. This translates into CASSLAPPGDYNTEAFF.